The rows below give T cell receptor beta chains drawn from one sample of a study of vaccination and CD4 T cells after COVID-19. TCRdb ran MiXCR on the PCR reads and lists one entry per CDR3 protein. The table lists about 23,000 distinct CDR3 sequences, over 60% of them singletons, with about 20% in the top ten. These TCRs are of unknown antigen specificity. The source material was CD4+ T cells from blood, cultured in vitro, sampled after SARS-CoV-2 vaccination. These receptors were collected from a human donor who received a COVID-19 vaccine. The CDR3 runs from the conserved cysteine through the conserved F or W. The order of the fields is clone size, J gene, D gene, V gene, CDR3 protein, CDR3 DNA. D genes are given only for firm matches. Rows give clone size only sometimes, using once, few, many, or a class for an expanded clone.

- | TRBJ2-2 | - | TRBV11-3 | CASTKSWGVFTGELFF | TGTGCCAGCACCAAGTCGTGGGGGGTCTTCACCGGGGAGCTGTTTTTT
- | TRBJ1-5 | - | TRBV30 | CAWSTASNQPQHF | TGTGCCTGGTCTACTGCTAGCAATCAGCCCCAGCATTTT
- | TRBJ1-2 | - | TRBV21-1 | CASRPDRRRNYGHTF | TGTGCCAGCCGCCCTGATCGGAGGAGGAACTATGGCCACACCTTC
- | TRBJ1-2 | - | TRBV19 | CASSITRNPYGYTF | TGTGCCAGTAGTATTACCAGGAACCCCTATGGCTACACCTTC
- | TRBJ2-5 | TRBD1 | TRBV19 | CASSSRQGVGETQYF | TGTGCCAGTAGTTCGAGACAGGGGGTGGGAGAGACCCAGTACTTC
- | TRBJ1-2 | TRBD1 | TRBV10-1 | CASSEPSWDRGEPNYGYTF | TGCGCCAGCAGTGAGCCGAGCTGGGACAGGGGCGAGCCTAACTATGGCTACACCTTC
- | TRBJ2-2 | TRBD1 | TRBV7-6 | CASSLFSGQGAGTGELFF | TGTGCCAGCAGCTTATTCTCGGGACAGGGGGCGGGCACCGGGGAGCTGTTTTTT
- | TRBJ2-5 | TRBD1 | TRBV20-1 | CSAWTGWETQYF | TGCAGTGCTTGGACAGGTTGGGAGACCCAGTACTTC
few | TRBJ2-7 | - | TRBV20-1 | CSARDLAGAAYEQYF | TGCAGTGCTAGAGATCTGGCAGGGGCGGCCTACGAGCAGTACTTC
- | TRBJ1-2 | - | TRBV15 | CATSRDLTDGYTF | TGTGCCACCAGCAGAGATTTGACGGATGGCTACACCTTC